The rows below give T cell receptor beta chains drawn from one sample of a study of control samples from healthy donors and cancer patients. Assay used: immunoSEQ multiplex PCR; TCRdb lists only in-frame clones, some missing. In the table there are about 140,000 clones, about nine tenths of which are singletons. The sequencing input was blood. The source is a man aged 30 to 39 in good health. The CDR3 runs from the conserved cysteine through the conserved F or W. A D gene is named only where the DNA matches it firmly. Clone size appears in some rows only: once, few, many, or a class for an expanded clone.

NA TRBJ1-4 TRBV28 NA TGTGCCAGCAGTTTAAGGGGCGGGAAGAGCGAAAAACTGTTTTTT CASSLRGGKSEKLFF
TRBD1 TRBJ2-1 TRBV25-1 NA TGTGCCAGCAGTGAATCCCCTCCCCAGGGGGCGAACAATGAGCAGTTCTTC CASSESPPQGANNEQFF
TRBD2 TRBJ2-3 TRBV24-1 NA TGTGCCACCAGTGATGCGACTAGCGGGGGGCTATATACGCAGTATTTT CATSDATSGGLYTQYF
NA TRBJ2-7 TRBV28 NA TGTGCCAGCAGTTTACACCAACGGTCCTACGAGCAGTACTTC CASSLHQRSYEQYF
TRBD1 TRBJ1-2 TRBV27 NA TGTGCCAGCAGCGGGACAGGGGGGAACTATGGCTACACCTTC CASSGTGGNYGYTF
TRBD1 TRBJ1-4 TRBV4-1 few TGCGCCAGCAGCCAAACAGGGGGCGCTAGAGAAAAACTGTTTTTT CASSQTGGAREKLFF
TRBD2 TRBJ2-7 TRBV28 NA TGTGCCAGCACCCCTAGCGGGGGAGGCTACGAGCAGTACTTC CASTPSGGGYEQYF
NA TRBJ1-2 TRBV3-1/TRBV3-2 NA TGTGCCAGCAGCCAAAGGTCACAGGCCTATGGCTACACCTTC CASSQRSQAYGYTF
NA TRBJ2-3 TRBV27 NA TGTGCCAGCAGTTTGTCCGAGGGTGATACGCAGTATTTT CASSLSEGDTQYF
TRBD1 TRBJ1-6 TRBV27 NA TGTGCCAGCAGTTTAGAAGGGACAGGGCGCTCACCCCTCCACTTT CASSLEGTGRSPLHF
NA TRBJ1-5 TRBV6-5 NA TGTGCCAGCAGGTCAGAGGGGACCCGCAATCAGCCCCAGCATTTT CASRSEGTRNQPQHF
NA TRBJ1-2 TRBV12-3/TRBV12-4 NA TGTGCCAGCAGTTTTGGGGGGCGCGATGGCTACACCTTC CASSFGGRDGYTF
NA TRBJ1-1 TRBV5-1 NA TGCGCCAGCAGGCAGGGATGGACTGAAGCTTTCTTT CASRQGWTEAFF
NA TRBJ2-7 TRBV10-3 NA TGTGCCATCAGTGGTGGGTTGTCGAGCGAGCAGTACTTC CAISGGLSSEQYF
NA TRBJ1-1 TRBV5-1 NA TGCGCCAGCAGCTCCGAAACAGGGCAAAGACCTGAAGCTTTCTTT CASSSETGQRPEAFF
NA TRBJ1-2 TRBV28 NA TGTGCCAGCACAGGGGCGGGTTCTAACTATGGCTACACCTTC CASTGAGSNYGYTF
TRBD2 TRBJ2-1 TRBV28 NA TGTGCCAGCAGACCGCCGGGACTAGCGGGGGTCGATGAGCAGTTCTTC CASRPPGLAGVDEQFF
NA TRBJ2-7 TRBV6-5 NA TGTGCCAGCAGTTCGAGCGGGGAGGGGGCCGAGCAGTACTTC CASSSSGEGAEQYF
NA TRBJ2-7 TRBV30 NA TGTGCCTGGAGTGTATCCGCCTACGAGCAGTACTTC CAWSVSAYEQYF
TRBD2 TRBJ2-1 TRBV6-5 NA TGTGCCAGCCGAGCGGGGGCCTCCTACAATGAGCAGTTCTTC CASRAGASYNEQFF
NA TRBJ2-2 TRBV24-1 once TGTGCCACCAGTGTTAAGGAAAACACCGGGGAGCTGTTTTTT CATSVKENTGELFF
NA TRBJ2-3 TRBV11-3 NA TGTGCCAGCAGCCCTGGGGAGAGAGATACGCAGTATTTT CASSPGERDTQYF
TRBD1 TRBJ1-2 TRBV12-3/TRBV12-4 NA TGTGCCAGCAGTTTAATCAGGGGGAGCGGCTACACCTTC CASSLIRGSGYTF
NA TRBJ2-1 TRBV18 NA TGTGCCAGCTCACCCGTGGGGCCACCGTACAATGAGCAGTTCTTC CASSPVGPPYNEQFF
TRBD1 TRBJ1-4 TRBV5-4 NA TGTGCCAGCAGCCCCGGGACAGCTGGAACAACTAATGAAAAACTGTTTTTT CASSPGTAGTTNEKLFF
TRBD2 TRBJ2-1 TRBV2 NA TGTGCCAGGCGGACTAGCCTGGGTGAGCAGTTCTTC CARRTSLGEQFF
TRBD2 TRBJ2-7 TRBV10-3 NA TGTGCCATCAGTGACAGGGAGGGCGCCTACGAGCAGTACTTC CAISDREGAYEQYF
NA TRBJ1-1 TRBV6-5 NA TGTGCCAGCCGCACGTCGACTGAAGCTTTCTTT CASRTSTEAFF
NA TRBJ1-3 TRBV30 NA TGTGCCTGGAGTGGGACACTACTCTCCTCTGGAAACACCATATATTTT CAWSGTLLSSGNTIYF
TRBD1 TRBJ2-7 TRBV18 NA TGTGCCAGCTCACCATATCCGGGACAGACCTACGAGCAGTACTTC CASSPYPGQTYEQYF
NA TRBJ2-7 TRBV12-3/TRBV12-4 NA TGTGCCAGCAGTTTTGGGGGGTCCTACGAGCAGTACTTC CASSFGGSYEQYF
NA TRBJ1-1 TRBV7-2 NA TGTGCCAGCAGCTTTATCTACCCAGGGAAATCGAACACTGAAGCTTTCTTT CASSFIYPGKSNTEAFF
TRBD1 TRBJ1-5 TRBV7-3 NA TGTGCCAGCAGCTTAAGCAGGGGGGGGCGACAGGCGTATAGCAATCAGCCCCAGCATTTT CASSLSRGGRQAYSNQPQHF
TRBD1 TRBJ1-1 TRBV11-2 once TGTGCCAGCAGCGCCGGCACCGGGACAGTGGCTATGAACACTGAAGCTTTCTTT CASSAGTGTVAMNTEAFF
NA TRBJ1-1 TRBV19 NA TGTGCCAGTAGTACAAACAGGGCCCCCTCTCCGAAAGCTTTCTTT CASSTNRAPSPKAFF
NA TRBJ1-2 TRBV12-3/TRBV12-4 NA TGTGCCAGCGAGGGAGGGACCGGCTACACCTTC CASEGGTGYTF